The source of this T cell receptor beta chain is a study of metastatic and nonmetastatic thyroid tumors. Across the whole study: It was across blood and tumor or nodule tissue from malignant and benign thyroid patients that repertoires were compared.

Remarks on this clone: This could be a read error, since a much larger clone is one nucleotide away.

V lost 10 bases and J lost 4, with 23 bases in between. Germline-derived CDR1 and CDR2 are MDHEN and SYDVKM. This CDR3 is built from 16 residues. Patients had received no treatment of any kind before thyroid surgery. TCRdb reprocessed the PCR reads via MiXCR. Here the sample spans tens of thousands of clones, roughly 13% being singletons. The sequence was obtained from a female donor with papillary thyroid cancer or a benign thyroid nodule (not recorded which). Some clones in this sample may be carry-over from other donors' samples. The chain combines TRBV28 with TRBJ2-1; a possible D gene is TRBD2 (8 bases). The sequenced sample was blood. As DNA, the CDR3 is TGTGCCATCAGCAATAGCGGGACAGCTATATACAATGAGCAGTTCTTC. The encoded protein is CAISNSGTAIYNEQFF.